Listed here are 7 T cell receptor beta chains from one sample, sequenced in a study of cytotoxic CD8 clonotypes in ibrutinib-treated CLL. Here immunoSEQ multiplex PCR was the method, and the copy in TCRdb shows in-frame clones only, minus some. Altogether about 40,000 clones are present, about 70% being singletons, with the ten largest covering around a tenth. The material sequenced was PBMCs, taken at disease progression, from a patient treated with ibrutinib. The source of these receptors is a human donor with chronic lymphocytic leukemia.

The V gene is TRBV11-2, the J gene TRBJ2-1; 7 bases match TRBD1. Trimming at V came to 4 bases and at J to 9 bases, leaving 9 bases not matched to a gene. Germline loops: CDR1 SGHAT, CDR2 FQNNGV. The CDR3 spans 14 residues. The CDR3 DNA follows: TGTGCCAGCAGCTCGGCCAGGGGGAAAGGTGAGCAGTTCTTC. It encodes CASSSARGKGEQFF.

The chain is built from TRBV6-1 and TRBJ2-1; perhaps D is TRBD1 or TRBD2 (6 bases each). The CDR3 is 15 amino acids. CDR1 is MNHNS and CDR2 is SASEGT in the germline V gene. V lost 5 bases and J lost 5, with 16 bases in between. The CDR3 DNA is TGTGCCAGCAGTAGCTGGGGGGCTGGTAACAATGAGCAGTTCTTC. Protein: CASSSWGAGNNEQFF.

This clone showed up just a few times. The V call is TRBV19, the J call TRBJ1-1, with D tentatively TRBD1 (5 bases). Germline CDR1 is LNHDA and CDR2 is SQIVND (reference sequence). V dropped 6 bases and J dropped 5 bases, with 16 bases sitting between them. This CDR3 region has 14 residues. The CDR3 DNA sequence: TGTGCCAGTAGACTTGGTGGGGGTTGGACTGAAGCTTTCTTT. Translating it yields CASRLGGGWTEAFF.

The chain links TRBV5-4 to TRBJ1-1, with D hard to call. Per germline, CDR1 SGHNT and CDR2 YYREEE (reference sequence). Between the trimmed V and J ends, which lost 4 bases and 7 bases, there was a span of 14 bases. The CDR3 contains 13 residues. The CDR3 is CASSDRGGFEAFF. CDR3 DNA sequence: TGTGCCAGCAGCGACCGTGGCGGTTTTGAAGCTTTCTTT.

The chain recombines TRBV2 with TRBJ2-3, with 7 bases lining up with TRBD2. The V gene end was trimmed by 4 bases and the J gene end by 2 bases; junction bases not matched to a gene: 6. CDR3 size: 15 residues. The germline V gene has CDR1 SNHLY and CDR2 FYNNEI. CDR3 DNA sequence: TGTGCCAGCAGTGGGACTAGGATGGCCACAGATACGCAGTATTTT. Residues: CASSGTRMATDTQYF. Drawing the rest from reference TRBV2 and TRBJ2-3, the complete variable domain is EPEVTQTPSHQVTQMGQEVILRCVPISNHLYFYWYRQILGQKVEFLVSFYNNEISEKSEIFDDQFSVERPDGSNFTLKIRSTKLEDSAMYFCASSGTRMATDTQYFGPGTRLTVL.

The sample holds a few counts of this clone. The chain employs TRBV25-1 and TRBJ2-2; D is possibly TRBD1 (6 bases). Trimming left V 4 bases short and J 0 bases short, with 12 bases between. The CDR3 has 16 amino acids. Germline CDR1 reads MGHDK; CDR2 reads SYGVNS. The chain's CDR3 is CASSAPDSANTGELFF. The CDR3 DNA is TGTGCCAGCAGTGCCCCGGACAGCGCGAACACCGGGGAGCTGTTTTTT. Variable domain in full (rest from reference TRBV25-1 and TRBJ2-2): EADIYQTPRYLVIGTGKKITLECSQTMGHDKMYWYQQDPGMELHLIHYSYGVNSTEKGDLSSESTVSRIRTEHFPLTLESARPSHTSQYLCASSAPDSANTGELFFGEGSRLTVL.

This clone has a handful of counts. The chain combines TRBV25-1 with TRBJ1-2, with 9 bases aligning to TRBD1. Per germline, CDR1 MGHDK and CDR2 SYGVNS. This CDR3 contains 14 residues. With 3 bases clipped from V and 4 bases from J, the junction kept 3 bases outside the gene matches. The CDR3 region has the DNA TGTGCCAGCAGTGAGAGGGACAGGGCCTATGGCTACACCTTC. It codes for CASSERDRAYGYTF.